The clone carrying this T cell receptor beta chain was observed once. Its antigen is unknown. V lost 5 bases to trimming and J lost 5 bases; unmatched junction nucleotides: 7. The CDR3 totals 15 residues. The germline CDR1 and CDR2 sequences are SGHRS and YFSETQ. A J-beta primer mix and a sample-barcoded 5' primer were used in a second PCR of roughly 7 to 12 cycles. Every molecule of cDNA carried a tag from a template-switch adaptor with 12 random nucleotides. TCRdb processed the 5' RACE reads anew with MiXCR; each CDR3 protein has one entry. The table has over a million distinct CDR3 sequences, approximately 43% seen once. These data are taken from a study of blood T cells in healthy people across ages. General study points: Estimates of diversity drawn from one million T cells were considered underestimates. There were more naive CD4+ cells and higher diversity in long-lived donors than in aged donors. Unsorted PBMCs ruled out conclusive naive versus antigen-experienced comparison.

The chain employs TRBV5-1 and TRBJ1-6, with TRBD1 matching over 7 bases. The receptor was isolated from a woman younger than 35 in good health. Sample: blood. CDR3 sequence: CASSATGNNNSPLHF. The DNA for the CDR3 is TGCGCCAGCAGTGCGACAGGGAATAATAATTCACCCCTCCACTTT.